This T cell receptor (beta chain) was recovered during a study of neurological immune-mediated disorders. PBMCs stored at -80 C, numbering 2 million, were the origin of the unsorted libraries. Trimming at V came to 1 base and at J to 3 bases, leaving 10 bases not matched to a gene. Looked up from germline, CDR1 is SGHRS and CDR2 is YFSETQ. This CDR3 contains 17 residues. As for the cDNA, it was generated by 5'RACE with 10-nucleotide random UMIs. MiXCR, applied by TCRdb to the 5' RACE reads, yields one record per CDR3 protein. The sample yields roughly 70,000 distinct CDR3 sequences, about 4% seen once. Study-level points and caveats: On phylogenetic grouping, the repertoires of 18 of 34 multiple sclerosis patients fell within one related-CDR3 cluster, constituting a possible signature.

Regarding this clonotype: Its antigen is unknown.

Sequencing used PBMCs. The receptor's source is a man between 25 and 39 years old with multiple sclerosis. The chain has TRBV5-1 and TRBJ1-5, with 7 bases matching TRBD1. The CDR3 DNA is TGCGCCAGCAGCTTGTTCCCCGACAGGGAACACAATCAGCCCCAGCATTTT. Protein sequence: CASSLFPDREHNQPQHF.